This T cell receptor (beta chain) emerged from a study of cytomegalovirus exposure and HLA in healthy donors (dated by TCRdb to between 2016 and 2019). Notes on the research overall: In an earlier analysis of some 610 of the donors, less than 350 Gb of sequence data and some 120 million unique TCR beta sequences from 180 million or so T cells were reported. The number of typed donors differed by locus: about 620-630 for A, B, C, DRB1 and DQB1; 500 to 550 for DQA1; approximately 600 for DPA1; and around 450 for DPB1. The genetic ancestry cluster associated with self-reported Caucasian donors included over 65% of the 350 to 500 genotyped donors. Every repertoire in the discovery cohort had been generated on one and the same sequencing platform. The later analysis used no new phenotypic data to find candidate immune exposures, relying instead on TCR beta sequences and their occurrence across donors. The study was designed to test whether signatures of past pathogen exposure could be identified by cataloging public T cell receptors. Class I and class II HLA loci were covered by the typing at four-digit resolution. An earlier analysis of approximately 500 of the donors applied high-throughput TCR beta sequencing to assess whether each TCR beta V gene segment acted as functional or pseudogenic. A later analysis re-examined previously published TCR beta repertoires from more than 650 donors and added high-resolution HLA genotyping to investigate patterns of TCR occurrence. A separate validation cohort of some 130 different subjects was used in addition to the roughly 640-subject first cohort. Roughly 5 DR-DQ haplotypes were handled as single units for association and clustering, since linkage in the cohort was strong. Alongside the repertoire data, information on donor age, sex, ethnicity and CMV serostatus was compiled. An early release covering roughly 640 HLA-typed donors comprised roughly 300 gigabases of sequencing data and roughly 85 million unique TCR sequences. The study profiled the T cell repertoires of 666 subjects by immunosequencing and related them to cytomegalovirus serostatus. Among roughly 400 genotyped donors of the cohort, an average of approximately 200,000 unique TCR beta nucleotide sequences was sequenced per donor, of which 15% to 20% were non-productive. The study combined high-throughput TCR immunosequencing, statistical association of individual TCRs with disease status, and machine learning to predict cytomegalovirus infection status. A later genetic analysis used genome-wide SNP genotypes for about 65% of the 666 donors, treating that subset as a discovery cohort. Broader findings and caveats from the paper: In a later analysis, most CMV-associated TCR beta chains were found to appear HLA-restricted, with HLA associations seemingly driven largely by CMV exposure. HLA typing was unavailable for some donors at each locus, so association tests used only the typed subset. Because counts were too low, some 17 rarely observed V segments, including chromosome 9 orphons, were left out of the earlier analysis of 587 of the donors. Specific HLA alleles were associated with 18,000 or so TCR beta sequences at a false discovery rate of 0.05 in a later analysis. The classifier was reported to diagnose cytomegalovirus status with high specificity and sensitivity in both the original and validation cohorts. Because the 87-base-pair reads could not distinguish some IMGT-functional V segments, including TRBV6-2 and TRBV6-3, those segments were excluded. In an earlier analysis of some 540 of the donors, most TCR beta V segments appeared in productive rearrangements about 87% or about 30% of the time, broadly matching IMGT annotations. Compared with the roughly 710-donor mean, donors in an Asian-associated ancestry cluster had fewer N-insertions in productive TCRs, according to a later genetic analysis. When HLA alleles, especially DR and DQ, strongly co-occurred, TCR associations were difficult to assign to individual alleles. The authors suggested that the approach could potentially be extended to other disease states and immunological phenotypes. Correlated functional status among segregating V segments might be attributable to linkage disequilibrium, but an unknown experimental factor could not be ruled out. In a later analysis, several top co-occurrence clusters were reported to appear linked to parvovirus B19, influenza, CMV and Epstein-Barr virus. Compared with equally common non-associated chains, HLA-associated TCR beta chains in a later analysis were more clonally expanded and had lower generation probabilities. A few of the identified cytomegalovirus-associated TCR beta chains were confirmed in vitro to be specific for cytomegalovirus antigens. In a later genetic analysis, a missense DCLRE1C variant was associated with V-gene and J-gene trimming of TCR beta chains, and the association was replicated in an independent cohort. Most TCR sequences were observed very rarely across donors, whereas some public TCRs were present in many individuals. Only TCR beta chains were sequenced in this cohort, and the absence of alpha or paired-chain data limited detectable features. A later analysis found that TCR association rates varied across HLA loci, with DRB1 alleles showing the most associated TCRs and HLA-C alleles the fewest. The only immune exposure information available for the cohort was CMV serostatus. Presence/absence analyses assumed roughly uniform sequencing depth across donors, an assumption that may not hold. The study gave a list of some 150 TCR beta chains associated with cytomegalovirus. A cluster of highly shared sequence variants was judged likely to represent a technical artifact of the sequencing pipeline. A further reported finding was that TCR beta sequences accurately predicted the HLA-A and HLA-B alleles for most subjects in the first cohort.

Worth noting for this clone: Its antigen is unknown. Base qualities are missing; no much larger clone stands one base away.

Library prep was done by the immunoSEQ multiplex PCR assay. For the multiplex PCR, a mixture combining 60 forward primers for TCR Vbeta segments and 13 reverse primers for TCR Jbeta segments was used. The CDR3 region of rearranged TCR beta genes was amplified from genomic DNA with a multiplex PCR assay. The amplified TCR beta libraries were sequenced on the Illumina HiSeq System as 87-base-pair reads. Regarding the original processing steps: In a later analysis, 77 million or so unique TCR beta chains were counted across the approximately 620 repertoires, and some 10 million of these chains were shared by at least two donors. Raw reads were error-corrected and collapsed into unique sequences by a nearest-neighbor algorithm in which closely related sequences were merged to remove PCR and sequencing errors. To assign V, D and J gene segments, CDR3 sequences were aligned to IMGT reference sequences. For a sequence to be retained, at least a six-nucleotide match to both a V gene segment and a J gene segment was required. Rearrangements were classified as productive when the CDR3 lacked stop codons and remained in frame with V and J, and all other rearrangements were classified as non-productive. Following IMGT convention, CDR3 was defined as the stretch from the second conserved V-encoded cysteine to the conserved J-encoded phenylalanine. The earlier analysis of some 580 of the donors excluded any sequence lacking an unambiguous match to a single V gene segment. An earlier analysis of some 500 of the donors classified V segments as functional when productive rearrangements were above 56.7% and as segregating when the standard deviation between donors was above 5%. A statistical classification framework was developed to diagnose cytomegalovirus status using the catalog of TCR beta chain sequences. A later analysis assigned V and J genes by comparing TCR nucleotide sequences with IMGT/GENE-DB human TR gene sequences. A later analysis assigned CDR3 sequences and most-parsimonious VDJ recombination scenarios with the TCRdist pipeline. In a later analysis, each TCR beta chain was defined by its CDR3 amino acid sequence together with its V-gene family, and reads without a unique V-gene family were excluded. In a later analysis, fewer than 650 highly shared, low-generation-probability nucleotide sequences were removed to address suspected cross-contamination and a sequencing artifact. In a later analysis, a clonal expansion index was calculated for each public chain from normalized within-repertoire ranks of inferred template counts. A later analysis computed generation probabilities with a VDJ recombination model fitted to out-of-frame rearrangements, and checked the results against IGoR. A later analysis scored TCR-TCR, TCR-HLA and TCR-CMV co-occurrence with hypergeometric tests, applying a repertoire-size bias correction to TCR pairs. In a later analysis, false discovery rates were estimated by permuting HLA or CMV assignments 20 times. In a later analysis, co-occurring TCRs were grouped with DBSCAN, and TCRdist sequence similarity was added when clustering was performed within HLA-allele-positive subsets. For co-occurrence clustering, repertoires with fewer than 30,000 or more than 120,000 public chains were excluded, along with five repertoires with anomalous nucleotide sharing. The clones in this table, taken by TCRdb from immuneACCESS, are in-frame only. Not every clone is retained; where verified, under half of the shortfall comes from an unresolved V gene, and the cause of the rest is unknown. The V and J calls and clone size were taken over from that table, and D and trimming were inferred from the DNA. The sample table holds about 57,000 clones, of which roughly 83% were seen once. 4.3% of the sample goes to the ten largest clones.

The cohort was made up of 666 healthy bone marrow donors. At the time of sampling, every cohort member was nominally healthy, though immune exposures that went unrecorded were likely present. The donor was CMV seronegative and belonged to the group of over 350 seronegative cohort members. Every donor gave a peripheral blood sample, and the peripheral blood mononuclear cells from that sample were used for TCR beta sequencing. The Qiagen DNeasy Blood Extraction Kit was used to extract genomic DNA from the blood cell samples. V is cut by 8 bases and J by 1 base, and the space between the germline ends is 10 bases. The CDR3 runs 13 amino acids, cysteine and phenylalanine included. Left in the record is the CDR3 DNA by itself, 39 bases read in frame from the first base. The germline V gene gives CDR1 as MNHNS and CDR2 as SASEGT.

The chain links TRBV6-1 with TRBJ2-3, and the D gene may be TRBD1, 7 bases matching. Specimen: PBMCs. This TCR came from a man aged 25 to 40 in good health and CMV-seronegative. The sequence in DNA is TGTGCCAGCCAGGGGGGCCGCACAGATACGCAGTATTTT. Its product reads: CASQGGRTDTQYF.